A single sample gave rise to the 24 T cell receptor beta chains below, sequenced in a study of blood T cell repertoires in COVID-19. Data came from immunoSEQ multiplex PCR; TCRdb stores just in-frame clones and leaves some out. This sample carries 150,000 or so clones, under 80% of them seen once, and the ten largest clones take around 3%. The material sequenced was peripheral blood. All receptors derive from a woman aged 80 or older with acute or convalescent COVID-19.

This clone was found a few times. For the CDR3, the DNA is TGTGCCAGCAGCCACGGAGATCAGCCCCAGCATTTT. It yields the protein CASSHGDQPQHF. The chain couples TRBV7-9 to TRBJ1-5; D uncertain. The ends were cut back, 5 bases at V and 5 bases at J, with 7 bases in the middle. CDR1 and CDR2 (germline): SEHNR, FQNEAQ (reference sequence). The CDR3 is 12 residues long.

The rearrangement joins TRBV28 to TRBJ1-3; D gene ambiguous. Germline CDR1 is MDHEN and CDR2 is SYDVKM. The length of the CDR3 is 13 residues. The V end lost 10 bases, the J end lost 0 bases, and 10 bases lay between the germline ends. The CDR3 nucleotides are TGTGCCACCGTGTTACTCTCTGGAAACACCATATATTTT. Protein sequence: CATVLLSGNTIYF.

The chain joins TRBV23-1 to TRBJ1-1; D is perhaps TRBD1 (5 bases). TRBV23-1 is sorted into the ORF group, with uncertain function. Deletions cut 3 bases from V and 1 base from J, with 12 bases between. The CDR3 has 15 amino acids. The CDR3 DNA is TGCGCCAGCAGTCAGTCTAGGGGCGAGAACACTGAAGCTTTCTTT. This sequence encodes CASSQSRGENTEAFF.

The genes are TRBV3-1 (or the pseudogene TRBV3-2) and TRBJ2-7, with a tentative D call TRBD1 (5 bases). This CDR3 has 15 residues. The V end was cut by 5 bases, the J end by 2 bases, with 16 bases between. Germline V lookup: CDR1 LGHDT, CDR2 YNNKEL (reference sequence). CDR3 DNA: TGTGCCAGCAGCAGTCCTTATAGGGGTACCTACGAGCAGTACTTC. This gives the protein CASSSPYRGTYEQYF.

V is TRBV28 and J is TRBJ2-1, with 7 bases fitting TRBD2. Trimming at V came to 7 bases and at J to 12 bases, leaving 9 bases not matched to a gene. Germline-derived CDR1 and CDR2 are MDHEN and SYDVKM. The CDR3 spans 12 residues. The CDR3 DNA is TGTGCCAGCACCAGTGAAGGACTAGGGCAGTTCTTC. Translating it yields CASTSEGLGQFF.

V is TRBV6-4 and J is TRBJ1-5; D gene ambiguous. V was trimmed by 4 bases and J by 2 bases, leaving 9 bases between them. The CDR3 loop spans 14 amino acids. Germline lookup yields CDR1 MRHNA and CDR2 SNTAGT. CDR3 in DNA: TGTGCCAGCAGTGTCCGGGTGGGCAATCAGCCCCAGCATTTT. Translating gives CASSVRVGNQPQHF.

The chain couples TRBV28 to TRBJ1-2; tentatively, D is TRBD1 (5 bases). The V end was cut by 7 bases, the J end by 5 bases, with 14 bases between. CDR3 length equals 13 residues. Germline values: CDR1 MDHEN, CDR2 SYDVKM. The CDR3 sequence is CASTVSGEYGYTF. DNA of the CDR3: TGTGCCAGCACAGTTTCGGGGGAGTATGGCTACACCTTC.

The genes are TRBV7-2 and TRBJ2-5; D is perhaps TRBD1 (6 bases). Germline V gene lookup returns CDR1 SGHTA and CDR2 FQGNSA. Trimming left V 4 bases short and J 4 bases short, with 13 bases between. CDR3 length: 14 residues. CDR3 loop: CASSSSRQAETQYF. The CDR3 DNA sequence: TGTGCCAGCAGCTCGTCTCGACAGGCAGAGACCCAGTACTTC.

The genes are TRBV21-1 and TRBJ2-1; TRBD2, the table's D call, was not compared with the DNA. TRBV21-1 corresponds to a pseudogene. The CDR3 totals 19 residues. The CDR3, as DNA: TGTGCCAGCAGCAAAGCCACTTCCGGACTAACCCAAGTAAACAATGAGCAGTTCTTC. This codes for CASSKATSGLTQVNNEQFF.

This clone was picked up a small number of times. The chain employs TRBV7-8 and TRBJ1-5, with TRBD1 identical over 7 bases. Trimming cost V 5 bases and J 2 bases; bases outside gene matches: 3. Germline assignment: CDR1 SGHVS and CDR2 FQNEAQ. There are 14 residues in the CDR3. The CDR3 DNA reads TGTGCCAGCAGCGACAGGGAAGGCAATCAGCCCCAGCATTTT. It codes for CASSDREGNQPQHF.

The rearrangement links TRBV6-4 to TRBJ2-2, with D unresolved. CDR1 and CDR2 from the germline V gene are MRHNA and SNTAGT. V lost 0 bases and J lost 6, with 8 bases in between. The CDR3 runs to 14 residues. This CDR3 is CASSDSALPGELFF. CDR3 in DNA: TGTGCCAGCAGTGACTCTGCGTTACCCGGGGAGCTGTTTTTT.

V is TRBV3-1 (or the pseudogene TRBV3-2) and J is TRBJ1-3; 7 nucleotides match TRBD1. Germline V gene data show CDR1 as LGHDT and CDR2 as YNNKEL (reference sequence). The CDR3 covers 15 residues. V lost 6 bases and J lost 0; bases outside the gene matches: 5. CDR3 in amino acids: CASSSGQFSGNTIYF. The CDR3 DNA sequence: TGTGCCAGCAGTTCGGGACAGTTCTCTGGAAACACCATATATTTT.

This sequence joins TRBV5-4 and TRBJ2-5, with 7 bases aligning to TRBD1. CDR1 is SGHNT and CDR2 is YYREEE in the germline V gene (reference sequence). This CDR3 is 14 amino acids long. Trimming took 2 bases from V and 2 from J; bases not matched to a gene: 3. This CDR3 reads CASSLGTAQETQYF. The DNA for the CDR3 is TGTGCCAGCAGCTTAGGGACAGCGCAAGAGACCCAGTACTTC. The full variable domain, completed using reference TRBV5-4 and TRBJ2-5, is ETGVTQSPTHLIKTRGQQVTLRCSSQSGHNTVSWYQQALGQGPQFIFQYYREEENGRGNFPPRFSGLQFPNYSSELNVNALELDDSALYLCASSLGTAQETQYFGPGTRLLVL.

The gene calls are TRBV5-1 and TRBJ2-5, with 8 bases that match TRBD2. The junction had 6 bases not matched to a gene; V was cut back by 0 bases and J by 5 bases. The CDR3 consists of 15 residues. Germline values: CDR1 SGHRS, CDR2 YFSETQ. CDR3 residues: CASSLGTSNVETQYF. CDR3 DNA: TGCGCCAGCAGCTTGGGGACTAGCAACGTTGAGACCCAGTACTTC.

Only one count was recorded for this clone. V and J are TRBV9 and TRBJ2-1; D not resolved. The ends were cut back, 0 bases at V and 4 bases at J, with 5 bases in the middle. CDR1 and CDR2 from the germline V gene are SGDLS and YYNGEE. This CDR3 is built from 13 residues. The CDR3 DNA follows: TGTGCCAGCAGCGTAGATCCTTACAATGAGCAGTTCTTC. Amino acids: CASSVDPYNEQFF.

The chain has TRBV6-6 and TRBJ1-5; the match to TRBD1 covers 7 bases. V lost 6 bases to trimming and J lost 0 bases; unmatched junction nucleotides: 5. Per germline, CDR1 MNHNY and CDR2 SVGAGI (reference sequence). The CDR3 spans 15 residues. The CDR3 nucleotides are TGTGCCAGCAGCCGACAGGGAAATAGCAATCAGCCCCAGCATTTT. Protein sequence: CASSRQGNSNQPQHF.

The chain uses TRBV3-1 (or the pseudogene TRBV3-2) and TRBJ2-6, with 9 bases aligning to TRBD1. The germline V gene encodes CDR1 LGHDT and CDR2 YNNKEL (reference sequence). The CDR3 is 18 residues long. Trimming took 4 bases from V and 1 from J; bases not matched to a gene: 8. In DNA, the CDR3 is TGTGCCAGCAGCCGCCTCCGTGGACAGGGGTCTGGGGCCAACGTCCTGACTTTC. As protein: CASSRLRGQGSGANVLTF.

CDR3 amino acids: CASSQEAGNTEAFF. Written as DNA, the CDR3 is TGTGCCAGCAGCCAAGAGGCTGGGAACACTGAAGCTTTCTTT. The chain joins TRBV4-2 to TRBJ1-1, with unresolved D. Trimming took 0 bases from V and 1 from J, leaving 6 bases between them. Germline CDR1 reads LGHNA; CDR2 reads YNFKEQ. The CDR3 loop spans 14 amino acids.

The chain has TRBV5-4 and TRBJ2-7; 8 bases match TRBD2. From germline, CDR1 is SGHNT and CDR2 YYREEE (reference sequence). The CDR3 loop spans 14 amino acids. The V segment lost 2 bases and the J segment 4 bases; nucleotides outside the gene matches: 5. This chain's CDR3 is CASSFSGIKYEQYF. CDR3 bases: TGTGCCAGCAGCTTTAGCGGGATTAAGTACGAGCAGTACTTC.

The J gene is TRBJ2-1, the V gene TRBV27; 10 bases align to TRBD1. CDR3 length: 15 amino acids. Unmatched junction bases numbered 0, after V lost 2 bases and J lost 2 bases. The germline CDR1 and CDR2 sequences are MNHEY and SMNVEV (reference sequence). Here the CDR3 DNA reads TGTGCCAGCAGTTTAGGGACAGGGGCCTACAATGAGCAGTTCTTC. Residues: CASSLGTGAYNEQFF.

The genes are TRBV24-1 and TRBJ2-7; a possible D gene is TRBD1 (6 bases). Trimming removed 8 bases from V and 3 bases from J, with 13 bases in between. Germline lookup yields CDR1 KGHDR and CDR2 SFDVKD. The CDR3 loop spans 13 amino acids. The CDR3 sequence is CATNNRVYYEQYF. For the CDR3, the DNA is TGTGCCACCAACAACAGGGTTTACTACGAGCAGTACTTC.

This chain uses TRBV2 with TRBJ2-1; 9 positions match TRBD2. The CDR3 has 14 residues. CDR1 SNHLY and CDR2 FYNNEI come from the germline V gene. V lost 4 bases, J lost 8 bases, and 6 bases stayed unmatched. CDR3 sequence (DNA): TGTGCCAGCAGTGTAGCGGGAGTTTCGGATGAGCAGTTCTTC. Its translation is CASSVAGVSDEQFF.

The chain is built from TRBV11-2 and TRBJ1-4, with D unclear. CDR3 length: 14 amino acids. Germline V lookup: CDR1 SGHAT, CDR2 FQNNGV. Trimming removed 3 bases at V and 2 bases at J, with 7 bases between. CDR3 amino acids: CASSFSGTNEKLFF. The CDR3 DNA is TGTGCCAGCAGCTTTTCTGGCACTAATGAAAAACTGTTTTTT.

This chain uses TRBV14 with TRBJ2-5; D unclear. V was clipped by 0 bases and J by 5 bases, with 16 bases between them. The CDR3 contains 16 residues. CDR1 and CDR2 (germline): SGHDN, FVKESK. The CDR3 sequence is CASSQDKEYSYETQYF. CDR3 bases: TGTGCCAGCAGCCAAGATAAGGAATACAGTTATGAGACCCAGTACTTC.